The rows below give T cell receptor beta chains drawn from one sample of a study of CD8+CD57+ T cells in acquired aplastic anemia. TCRdb re-analysed the reads in MiXCR, keeping a single row per CDR3 protein. The table shows over 150,000 distinct CDR3 sequences, with 45% to 60% occurring only once. The sequencing input was sorted CD4+, CD8+, or CD8+CD57+ T cells (not recorded which) from PBMCs. The origin of the receptors is a human donor with aplastic anemia. Each CDR3 is given with its conserved first and last residue. The size field is filled for only some rows; it gives once, few, many or a size class.

V gene	J gene	clone size	CDR3 protein
TRBV19	TRBJ2-1	NA	CASSYGDRGINEQFF
TRBV20-1	TRBJ2-3	NA	CSARVASGGAVTQYF
TRBV29-1	TRBJ2-7	NA	CSVELAGGYEQYF
TRBV19	TRBJ2-3	NA	CASSPAVSTDTQYF
TRBV2	TRBJ1-1	NA	CASSVADTEAFF
TRBV7-6	TRBJ2-1	NA	CASSLVIGLAGGQNEQFF
TRBV15	TRBJ2-3	many	CATSRRTSTDTQYF
TRBV2	TRBJ2-2	many	CASSGENTGELFF
TRBV24-1	TRBJ2-5	NA	CATSAAGGETQYF
TRBV12-3/TRBV12-4	TRBJ2-3	many	CASSSRAGGLTDTQYF
TRBV7-2	TRBJ2-7	few	CASSHLRTGEQYF
TRBV24-1	TRBJ1-4	NA	CATSDPPGGRLFF
TRBV20-1	TRBJ2-3	many	CSATQQGNTQYF
TRBV6-5	TRBJ1-1	few	CASSYGRGSTEAFF
TRBV18	TRBJ2-1	few	CASSPLGYSSTSYNEQFF
TRBV2	TRBJ2-7	once	CASRPGLAYEQYF
TRBV19	TRBJ1-1	many	CASSQGARGAEAFF
TRBV10-2	TRBJ2-7	many	CASSEGRVIYEQYF
TRBV24-1	TRBJ2-1	NA	CATSDPGATYNEQFF
TRBV28	TRBJ1-2	few	CANYRADYGYTF
TRBV2	TRBJ1-6	NA	CTSKGGQVNSPLHF
TRBV5-1	TRBJ1-1	NA	CASSLGGGGSTEAFF
TRBV7-2	TRBJ1-1	NA	CASRPTGRRSGAFF
TRBV2	TRBJ1-1	NA	CASSDGTEVEAFF
TRBV29-1	TRBJ1-2	NA	CSVDPGQGALTNYGYTF
TRBV2	TRBJ2-5	NA	CASTLAGGSGAQYF
TRBV20-1	TRBJ1-4	many	CSARSGLQTRHSPLFF
TRBV9	TRBJ1-6	NA	CASSHSLLGSSYNSPLHF
TRBV7-3	TRBJ2-1	few	CASSRRQTSSYNEQFF
TRBV20-1	TRBJ2-5	few	CSASVGPETQYF
TRBV7-9	TRBJ2-7	NA	CASSFTGDYEQYF
TRBV19	TRBJ1-2	once	CASSMAYGYTF
TRBV6-5	TRBJ2-5	many	CASTPTYGSGGRETQYF
TRBV11-1	TRBJ1-4	many	CASSLKMGDGAVNEKLFF
TRBV7-3	TRBJ2-3	many	CASSLMGSTDTQYF
TRBV30	TRBJ1-3	few	CAWSGYRGRGGTIYF
TRBV19	TRBJ1-1	many	CASSTPGQRAMNTEAFF
TRBV19	TRBJ2-7	many	CASARQDRYEQYF
TRBV15	TRBJ1-5	NA	CATSMGPGGLNQPQHF
TRBV6-1	TRBJ2-2	NA	CASRTQGVDTGELFF
TRBV7-3	TRBJ1-2	many	CASSPSGAGGYGYTF
TRBV29-1	TRBJ1-6	many	CSAQTGDNSPLHF
TRBV9	TRBJ2-2	many	CASSPPGLAGIGELFF
TRBV20-1	TRBJ2-1	NA	CSILAGVNEQFF
TRBV20-1	TRBJ1-5	NA	CSATGTGEVQPQHF
TRBV10-1	TRBJ2-7	many	CASNGAGSYEQYF
TRBV10-1	TRBJ2-1	NA	CASSKLKYNEQFF
TRBV29-1	TRBJ1-4	NA	CSVEDPGQPTNEKLFF
TRBV19	TRBJ2-2	many	CASSIERNTGELFF
TRBV7-2	TRBJ2-5	NA	CASSRWTDQETQYF
TRBV7-6	TRBJ2-7	many	CASSPQQGERYEQYF
TRBV2	TRBJ2-3	few	CASSVSGITDTQYF
TRBV5-6	TRBJ2-7	many	CASSRGTEYEQYF
TRBV10-2	TRBJ2-5	NA	CASSGSGLGVQETQYF
TRBV7-9	TRBJ2-7	few	CASSNDYIYEQYF
TRBV5-4	TRBJ2-1	many	CASSLRLAGSYNEQFF
TRBV29-1	TRBJ1-1	once	CSAWRGGKNTEAFF